Detailed here is one TCR beta chain. Its antigen is still unknown. The data derive from a study of T cell responses to AZD1222 COVID-19 vaccine. Study-wide findings and caveats: Seropositive status at baseline applied to only 6 or 7 AZD1222 recipients. Females outnumbered males among donors, who were mostly white British; clonal diversity was possibly underestimated.

Germline V gene data show CDR1 as SGHTS and CDR2 as YDEGEE. V shed 9 bases, J shed 4 bases, and the junction held 7 bases outside the gene matches. The CDR3 is 13 residues long. Sequencing used immunoSEQ multiplex PCR; TCRdb keeps in-frame clones, though not all of them. The sample holds roughly 50,000 clones, about 86% seen once. The receptor's source is an adult who received the AZD1222 COVID-19 vaccine. Material: peripheral blood, obtained 28 days after the second AZD1222 dose. The chain has TRBV5-8 and TRBJ2-5, with TRBD1 identical over 9 bases. The chain's CDR3 is CAMPQGAGETQYF. The CDR3, as DNA: TGTGCCATGCCACAGGGGGCAGGAGAGACCCAGTACTTC.